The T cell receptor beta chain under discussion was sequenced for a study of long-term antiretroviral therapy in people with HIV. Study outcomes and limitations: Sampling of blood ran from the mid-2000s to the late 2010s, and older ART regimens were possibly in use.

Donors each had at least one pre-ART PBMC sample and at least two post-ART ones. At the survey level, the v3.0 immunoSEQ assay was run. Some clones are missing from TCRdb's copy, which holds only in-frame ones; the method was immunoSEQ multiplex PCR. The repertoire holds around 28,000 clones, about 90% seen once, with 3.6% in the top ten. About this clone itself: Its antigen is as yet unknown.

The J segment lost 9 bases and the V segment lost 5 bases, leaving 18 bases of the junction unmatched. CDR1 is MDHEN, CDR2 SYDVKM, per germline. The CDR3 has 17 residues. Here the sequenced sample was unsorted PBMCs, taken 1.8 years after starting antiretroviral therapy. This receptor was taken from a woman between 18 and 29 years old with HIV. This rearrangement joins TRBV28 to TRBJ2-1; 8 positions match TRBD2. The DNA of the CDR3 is TGTGCCAGCAGTCCCCCCTTGGCGGGAGGCCCTTCGGGTGAGCAGTTCTTC. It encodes CASSPPLAGGPSGEQFF.